The 27 T cell receptor beta chains listed next were all sequenced from one sample in a study of CD8 T cells in ankylosing spondylitis. Whole-study findings and limits: What appeared characteristic of ankylosing spondylitis blood was a TCR beta motif of eight highly homologous variants.

TCRdb independently ran MiXCR on the 5' RACE reads; one entry per CDR3 protein. The sample has about 220,000 distinct CDR3 sequences, approximately 20% seen once. The antigens of these receptors remain unknown. Sample: blood, either unsorted or a sorted T cell fraction (not recorded which). The origin of the receptors is a male donor with ankylosing spondylitis.

To note about this clonotype: The CDR3 ends on some other residue instead of the conserved phenylalanine or tryptophan, so this is likely a read error. V and J are TRBV12-3 or TRBV12-4 and TRBJ2-1; D possibly matches TRBD1 or TRBD2 (6 bases each). This CDR3 contains 20 residues. The V end lost 0 bases, the J end lost 0 bases, and 21 bases lay between the germline ends. CDR3 sequence reads: CASSLAQPGRGESSYNEQFI. The CDR3 coding sequence is TGTGCCAGCAGTTTAGCGCAGCCAGGTAGGGGGGAGAGCTCCTACAATGAGCAGTTCATC.

There are many counts of this clonotype. The chain employs TRBV4-3 and TRBJ2-7; D is possibly TRBD1 or TRBD2 (5 bases each). This CDR3 is built from 14 residues. Germline CDR1 and CDR2: LGHNA and YSLEER. V lost 5 bases and J 0 bases, leaving 11 bases between the germline ends. The CDR3 DNA sequence: TGCGCCAGCAGCTCGGGACCGGCCTCCTACGAGCAGTACTTC. This translates into CASSSGPASYEQYF.

This CDR3 is CASSFTAGVGTQYF. DNA for the CDR3: TGTGCCAGCAGTTTCACGGCGGGAGTCGGGACCCAGTACTTC. This chain connects TRBV12-3 or TRBV12-4 to TRBJ2-5; the match to TRBD2 covers 7 bases. Trimming removed 3 bases from V and 7 bases from J; junction bases left unmatched: 8. CDR3 size: 14 residues.

In this sample, this clonotype turned up a few times. This chain connects TRBV20-1 to TRBJ2-3; TRBD1 might be the D (7 bases). Trimming removed 1 base from V and 0 bases from J, with 11 bases in between. Germline V gives CDR1 DFQATT, CDR2 SNEGSKA (reference sequence). The CDR3 consists of 15 residues. CDR3 DNA sequence: TGCAGTGCTAGAGCAGGGGGAGGAAGCACAGATACGCAGTATTTT. This codes for CSARAGGGSTDTQYF.

The table lists this clonotype with a few counts. The gene calls are TRBV7-2 and TRBJ2-7, with D unresolved. CDR3 size: 16 residues. Germline lookup yields CDR1 SGHTA and CDR2 FQGNSA. V lost 1 base, J lost 0 bases, and 13 bases lay in between. The CDR3 loop reads CASSLVGQSFSYEQYF. CDR3 bases: TGTGCCAGCAGCTTAGTAGGGCAGTCGTTCTCCTACGAGCAGTACTTC.

This clonotype was observed a few times. The chain employs TRBV5-6 and TRBJ2-5; tentative D call: TRBD2 (7 bases). Germline CDR1 reads SGHDT; CDR2 reads YYEEEE. CDR3 length equals 15 residues. Trimming shortened V by 2 bases and J by 5 bases, and 16 bases separated the two germline ends. CDR3 sequence: CASSFNGGPEETQYF. In DNA, the CDR3 is TGTGCCAGCAGCTTCAACGGGGGGCCGGAGGAGACCCAGTACTTC.

The chain has TRBV5-1 and TRBJ2-1; 8 bases fit TRBD2. The CDR3 runs to 17 residues. In germline, CDR1 is SGHRS, CDR2 YFSETQ. With 4 bases clipped from V and 2 bases from J, the junction kept 11 bases outside the gene matches. The CDR3 coding sequence is TGCGCCAGCAGCCAACAGGAATCACTAGCGGCCTACAATGAGCAGTTCTTC. It encodes CASSQQESLAAYNEQFF.

The chain employs TRBV11-2 and TRBJ2-3; D call uncertain. The CDR3 sequence is 14 residues long. V lost 3 bases, J lost 1 base, and 8 bases lay in between. CDR1 is SGHAT, CDR2 FQNNGV, per germline. This CDR3 reads CASSFAPGTDTQYF. The CDR3 bases are TGTGCCAGCAGCTTCGCGCCGGGCACAGATACGCAGTATTTT.

V usage is TRBV30 and J usage is TRBJ1-1, with TRBD1 identical over 9 bases. This CDR3 contains 14 residues. Germline values: CDR1 GTSNPN, CDR2 SVGIG (reference sequence). The J segment lost 4 bases and the V segment lost 2 bases, leaving 5 bases of the junction unmatched. CDR3 sequence (DNA): TGTGCCTGGAGTATACCGGGACAGGGCACTGAAGCTTTCTTT. Translating gives CAWSIPGQGTEAFF.

This clonotype was observed a few times. The chain uses TRBV12-3 or TRBV12-4 and TRBJ2-5; TRBD2 agrees at 7 bases. V was clipped by 6 bases and J by 1 base; unmatched bases: 5. This CDR3 has 14 residues. CDR3: CASREPSGQETQYF. The CDR3 nucleotides are TGTGCCAGCAGAGAACCTAGCGGCCAAGAGACCCAGTACTTC.

The rearrangement joins TRBV4-3 to TRBJ2-1; a weak D match, TRBD2 (6 bases). V was pared by 0 bases and J by 7 bases, with 10 bases between. The CDR3 length is 14 residues. Germline CDR1 and CDR2: LGHNA and YSLEER. The CDR3 region is CASSQDSGTNEQFF. The CDR3 bases are TGCGCCAGCAGCCAAGATTCAGGGACTAATGAGCAGTTCTTC.

The rearrangement joins TRBV5-1 to TRBJ2-1; D may be TRBD2 (7 bases). Trimming took off 0 bases at V and 8 bases at J, with 21 bases between the two ends. Per the germline V gene, CDR1 is SGHRS and CDR2 is YFSETQ. This CDR3 contains 17 residues. The CDR3 coding sequence is TGCGCCAGCAGCTTGGAAGGGGGGGGTCTCGCTCGTCATGAGCAGTTCTTC. This sequence encodes CASSLEGGGLARHEQFF.

This rearrangement joins TRBV25-1 to TRBJ1-3; D call uncertain. Germline CDR1 MGHDK, CDR2 SYGVNS. V lost 0 bases and J lost 0, with 3 bases in between. The CDR3 has 14 residues. This chain's CDR3 is CASSEYRSGNTIYF. CDR3 coding DNA: TGTGCCAGCAGTGAATACCGCTCTGGAAACACCATATATTTT.

This clonotype has a count of ten or more. The rearrangement links TRBV27 to TRBJ2-2, with D possibly matching TRBD1 (5 bases). The germline V and J ends were trimmed by 0 bases and 2 bases, with 10 bases remaining between them. Germline CDR1 reads MNHEY; CDR2 reads SMNVEV (reference sequence). The CDR3 has 16 amino acids. Here the CDR3 DNA reads TGTGCCAGCAGTTTATCAGGTGGGGCCAACACCGGGGAGCTGTTTTTT. Amino acid sequence: CASSLSGGANTGELFF.

In this sample, this clonotype turned up a few times. This chain links TRBV29-1 with TRBJ1-1; D unresolved. The CDR3 runs 11 residues. The germline CDR1 and CDR2 sequences are SQVTM and ANQGSEA. Trimming pared 5 bases from V and 6 bases from J, leaving 10 bases between. In DNA form, the CDR3 reads TGCAGCGTTTTCCAGTTCGCTGAAGCTTTCTTT. Protein: CSVFQFAEAFF.

The chain has TRBV9 and TRBJ1-1; no clear D gene. CDR3 length: 14 amino acids. Germline CDR1 reads SGDLS; CDR2 reads YYNGEE. The ends were cut back, 0 bases at V and 1 base at J, with 7 bases in the middle. DNA for the CDR3: TGTGCCAGCAGCGTAGGGGCAGGGAACACTGAAGCTTTCTTT. Translation: CASSVGAGNTEAFF.

This clonotype has only a few counts. This chain links TRBV5-1 with TRBJ2-5, with 7 bases identical to TRBD1. Trimming took 1 base from V and 5 from J; bases not matched to a gene: 8. The germline V gene encodes CDR1 SGHRS and CDR2 YFSETQ. This CDR3 has 15 amino acids. The CDR3 sequence is CASSLRIGGQETQYF. Here the CDR3 DNA reads TGCGCCAGCAGCTTGAGGATAGGGGGCCAGGAGACCCAGTACTTC.

This clonotype has only a few counts. CDR3 in amino acids: CASSQGGRTSGNNEQFF. CDR3 in DNA: TGCGCCAGCAGCCAAGGTGGTCGGACTAGCGGTAACAATGAGCAGTTCTTC. V and J are TRBV4-3 and TRBJ2-1; 10 bases line up with TRBD2. V lost 1 base to trimming and J lost 5 bases; unmatched junction nucleotides: 8. CDR1 is LGHNA and CDR2 is YSLEER in the germline V gene. CDR3 size: 17 residues.

This clonotype has at least ten counts. The rearrangement uses TRBV29-1 and TRBJ2-7; 15 nucleotides align to TRBD2. The CDR3 is 13 residues long. Germline V gives CDR1 SQVTM, CDR2 ANQGSEA. After removal of 4 bases from V and 6 bases from J, the junction contained 1 base not matched to a gene. CDR3: CSVVGLAGGEQYF. The DNA of the CDR3 is TGCAGCGTTGTGGGACTAGCGGGGGGCGAGCAGTACTTC.

This rearrangement joins TRBV10-3 to TRBJ2-1; 8 nucleotides match TRBD2. The CDR3 is 14 amino acids. The V segment lost 8 bases and the J segment 0 bases; nucleotides outside the gene matches: 3. The V gene's germline CDR1 is ENHRY and CDR2 SYGVKD. CDR3 sequence: CAIGSGSSYNEQFF. CDR3 bases: TGTGCCATCGGGAGCGGGAGCTCCTACAATGAGCAGTTCTTC.

V usage is TRBV19 and J usage is TRBJ2-3; possible D gene TRBD2, 5 bases. Germline CDR1 LNHDA, CDR2 SQIVND (reference sequence). V lost 1 base and J lost 6, with 20 bases in between. The CDR3 has 17 residues. The CDR3 is CASSIGAAPMWRDTQYF. CDR3 coding DNA: TGTGCCAGTAGTATAGGAGCGGCACCCATGTGGAGGGATACGCAGTATTTT.

The chain is built from TRBV5-5 and TRBJ2-7; 9 bases line up with TRBD2. J was trimmed by 7 bases and V by 7 bases; bases with no gene match: 6. Germline V CDR1 and CDR2: SGHKS, YYEKEE (reference sequence). The CDR3 contains 12 residues. The DNA for the CDR3 is TGTGCCAGCCGAGGGACTAGCCTAGAGCAGTACTTC. Translation: CASRGTSLEQYF. Full variable domain (remainder filled in from reference TRBV5-5 and TRBJ2-7): DAGVTQSPTHLIKTRGQQVTLRCSPISGHKSVSWYQQVLGQGPQFIFQYYEKEERGRGNFPDRFSARQFPNYSSELNVNALLLGDSALYLCASRGTSLEQYFGPGTRLTVT.

The chain employs TRBV12-3 or TRBV12-4 and TRBJ1-4; 8 nucleotides match TRBD1. The CDR3 contains 14 residues. The J segment lost 8 bases and the V segment lost 7 bases, leaving 9 bases of the junction unmatched. The DNA of the CDR3 is TGTGCCAGCACCACGACAGGGGTGGGAGAAAAACTGTTTTTT. Protein product: CASTTTGVGEKLFF.

In this sample, this clonotype turned up a few times. The chain combines TRBV24-1 with TRBJ2-3; 7 bases match TRBD1. The CDR3 loop spans 16 amino acids. V shed 0 bases, J shed 5 bases, and the junction held 7 bases outside the gene matches. The germline CDR1 and CDR2 sequences are KGHDR and SFDVKD. CDR3 bases: TGTGCCACCAGTGATTTGGTACAGGGGTTGGAAGATACGCAGTATTTT. It is translated as CATSDLVQGLEDTQYF.

This clonotype was seen ten or more times. The chain has TRBV7-9 and TRBJ2-1; D gene unclear. Germline V gene sequence: CDR1 SEHNR, CDR2 FQNEAQ (reference sequence). Trimming stripped 4 bases from V and 6 bases from J, with 10 bases between. There are 13 residues in the CDR3. CDR3 coding DNA: TGTGCCAGCAGCTCAAGTAGTGGCAATGAGCAGTTCTTC. It translates to CASSSSSGNEQFF.

The chain couples TRBV27 to TRBJ2-1; TRBD1 matches at 7 bases. CDR1 and CDR2 from the germline V gene are MNHEY and SMNVEV (reference sequence). The CDR3 is 16 amino acids. V trimming: 0 bases; J trimming: 6 bases; junction bases outside the gene matches: 8. The CDR3 reads CASSLSRTGVRNEQFF. The CDR3 DNA reads TGTGCCAGCAGTTTATCCCGGACAGGAGTCCGCAATGAGCAGTTCTTC.

The CDR3 reads CASSELAGAQETQYF. The CDR3 bases are TGTGCCAGCAGTGAGCTAGCGGGAGCGCAAGAGACCCAGTACTTC. The chain joins TRBV6-4 to TRBJ2-5, with TRBD2 identical over 10 bases. The germline gives CDR1 MRHNA, CDR2 SNTAGT. There are 15 residues in the CDR3. V dropped 3 bases and J dropped 2; count of bases not matched to a gene: 3.